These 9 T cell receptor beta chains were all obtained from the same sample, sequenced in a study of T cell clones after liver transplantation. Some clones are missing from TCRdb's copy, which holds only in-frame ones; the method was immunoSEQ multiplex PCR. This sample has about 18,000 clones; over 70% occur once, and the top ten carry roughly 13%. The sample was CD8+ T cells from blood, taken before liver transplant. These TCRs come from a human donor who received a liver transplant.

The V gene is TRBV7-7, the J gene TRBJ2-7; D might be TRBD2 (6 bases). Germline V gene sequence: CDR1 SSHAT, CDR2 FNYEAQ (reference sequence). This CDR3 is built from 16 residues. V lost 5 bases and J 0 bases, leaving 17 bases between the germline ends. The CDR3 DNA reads TGTGCCAGCAGCCCACTGGGGACTTCACGCTCCTACGAGCAGTACTTC. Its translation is CASSPLGTSRSYEQYF.

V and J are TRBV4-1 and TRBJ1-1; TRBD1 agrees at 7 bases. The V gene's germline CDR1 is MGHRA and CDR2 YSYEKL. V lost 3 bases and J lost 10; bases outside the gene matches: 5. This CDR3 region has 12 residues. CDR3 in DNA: TGCGCCAGCAGCCAGGGCCCAGGGGGAGCTTTCTTT. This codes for CASSQGPGGAFF.

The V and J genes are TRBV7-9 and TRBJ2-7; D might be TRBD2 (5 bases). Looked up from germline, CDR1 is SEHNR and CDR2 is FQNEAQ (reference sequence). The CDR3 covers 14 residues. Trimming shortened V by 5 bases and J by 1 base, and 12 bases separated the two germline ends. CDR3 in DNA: TGTGCCAGCAGCCCCGAGGGTCTTTCCTACGAGCAGTACTTC. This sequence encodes CASSPEGLSYEQYF.

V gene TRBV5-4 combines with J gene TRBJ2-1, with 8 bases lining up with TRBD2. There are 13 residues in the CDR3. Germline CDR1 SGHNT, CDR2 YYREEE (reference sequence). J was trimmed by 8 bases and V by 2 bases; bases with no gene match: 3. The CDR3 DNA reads TGTGCCAGCAGCTTTAGCGGGACCCATGAGCAGTTCTTC. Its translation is CASSFSGTHEQFF.

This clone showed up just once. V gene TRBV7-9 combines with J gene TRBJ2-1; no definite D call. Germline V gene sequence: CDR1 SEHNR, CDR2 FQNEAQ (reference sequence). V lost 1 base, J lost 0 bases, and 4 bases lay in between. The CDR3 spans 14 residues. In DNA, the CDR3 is TGTGCCAGCAGCTTAGGGTCCTCCTACAATGAGCAGTTCTTC. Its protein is CASSLGSSYNEQFF.

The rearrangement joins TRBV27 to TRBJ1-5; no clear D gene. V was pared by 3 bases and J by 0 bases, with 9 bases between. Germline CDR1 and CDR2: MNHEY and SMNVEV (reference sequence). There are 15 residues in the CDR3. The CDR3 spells CASSLEPHSNQPQHF. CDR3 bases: TGTGCCAGCAGTTTGGAGCCCCATAGCAATCAGCCCCAGCATTTT.

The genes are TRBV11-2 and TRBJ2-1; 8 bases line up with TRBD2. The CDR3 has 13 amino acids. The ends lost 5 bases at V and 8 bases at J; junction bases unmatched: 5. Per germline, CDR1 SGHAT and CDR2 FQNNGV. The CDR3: CASSPGRADEQFF. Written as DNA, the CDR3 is TGTGCCAGCAGCCCCGGGAGGGCCGATGAGCAGTTCTTC.

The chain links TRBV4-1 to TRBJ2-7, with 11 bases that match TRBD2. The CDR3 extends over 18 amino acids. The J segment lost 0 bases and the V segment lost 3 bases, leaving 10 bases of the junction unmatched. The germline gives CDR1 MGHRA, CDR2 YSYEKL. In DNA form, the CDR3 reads TGCGCCAGCAGCCACCCCTCTTCCGGGACTAGCGGCTCCTACGAGCAGTACTTC. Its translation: CASSHPSSGTSGSYEQYF.

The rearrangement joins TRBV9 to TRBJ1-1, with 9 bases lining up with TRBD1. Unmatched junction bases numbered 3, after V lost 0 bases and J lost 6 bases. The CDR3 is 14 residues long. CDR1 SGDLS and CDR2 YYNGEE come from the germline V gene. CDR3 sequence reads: CASSVVGTGPEAFF. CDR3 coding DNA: TGTGCCAGCAGCGTAGTAGGGACAGGGCCTGAAGCTTTCTTT.